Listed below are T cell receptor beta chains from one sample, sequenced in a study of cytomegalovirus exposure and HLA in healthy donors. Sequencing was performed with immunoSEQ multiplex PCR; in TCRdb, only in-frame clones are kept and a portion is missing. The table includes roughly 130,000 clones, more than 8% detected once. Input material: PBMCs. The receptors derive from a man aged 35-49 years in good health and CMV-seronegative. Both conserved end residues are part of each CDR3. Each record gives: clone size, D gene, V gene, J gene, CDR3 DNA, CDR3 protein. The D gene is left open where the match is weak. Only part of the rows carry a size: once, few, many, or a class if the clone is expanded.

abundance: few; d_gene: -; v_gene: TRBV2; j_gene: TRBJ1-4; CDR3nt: TGTGCCAGCAGCCCCGGGACACTAAAGGAAAAACTGTTTTTT; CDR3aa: CASSPGTLKEKLFF
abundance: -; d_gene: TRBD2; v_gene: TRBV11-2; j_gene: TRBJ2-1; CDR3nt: TGTGCCAGCAGCTTAATCGGGACTAGTTTGAATGAGCAGTTCTTC; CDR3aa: CASSLIGTSLNEQFF
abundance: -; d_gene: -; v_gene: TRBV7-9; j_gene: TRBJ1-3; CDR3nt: TGTGCCAGCAGCCTTGGAAACACCATATATTTT; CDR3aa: CASSLGNTIYF
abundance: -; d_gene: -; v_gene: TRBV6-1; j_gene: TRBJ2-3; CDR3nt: TGTGCCAGCGCGAGGGATACGCAGTATTTT; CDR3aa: CASARDTQYF
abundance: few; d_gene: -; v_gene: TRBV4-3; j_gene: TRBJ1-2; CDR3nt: TGCGCCAGCAGCCAAGATCTGCAGGGTGCCTACACCTTC; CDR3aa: CASSQDLQGAYTF
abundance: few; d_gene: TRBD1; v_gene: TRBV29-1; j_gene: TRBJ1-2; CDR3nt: TGCAGCGTTGATACGGGACAGGGCTATGGCTACACCTTC; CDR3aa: CSVDTGQGYGYTF
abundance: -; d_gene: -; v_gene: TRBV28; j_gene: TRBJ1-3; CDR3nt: TGTGCCAGCAGTTTGATTGCGGGCTCTGGAAACACCATATATTTT; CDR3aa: CASSLIAGSGNTIYF
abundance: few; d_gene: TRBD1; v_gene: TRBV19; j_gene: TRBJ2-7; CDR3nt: TGTGCCAGTAGTAGGGACAGCTCCTACGAGCAGTACTTC; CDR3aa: CASSRDSSYEQYF
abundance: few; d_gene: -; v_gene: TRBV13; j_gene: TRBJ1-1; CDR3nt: TGTGCCAGCAGCTTATTGGGGGGCACTGAAGCTTTCTTT; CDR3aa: CASSLLGGTEAFF
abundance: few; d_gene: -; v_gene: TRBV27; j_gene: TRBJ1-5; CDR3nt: TGTGCCAGCAGTTCCGGACAAGACAATCAGCCCCAGCATTTT; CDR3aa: CASSSGQDNQPQHF
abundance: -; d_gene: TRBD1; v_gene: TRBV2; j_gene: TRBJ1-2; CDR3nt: TGTGCCAGCAGGAAAGGGTCGACAGGGAACTATGGCTACACCTTC; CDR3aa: CASRKGSTGNYGYTF
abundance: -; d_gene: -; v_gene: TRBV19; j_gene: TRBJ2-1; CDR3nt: TGTGCCAGTAGTATTAGGGCAGGGGATCTTTTCTTC; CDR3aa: CASSIRAGDLFF
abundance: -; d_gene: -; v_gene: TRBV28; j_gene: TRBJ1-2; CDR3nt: TGTGCCAGCAGTTTATTACCAGTAAACTATGGCTACACCTTC; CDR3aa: CASSLLPVNYGYTF
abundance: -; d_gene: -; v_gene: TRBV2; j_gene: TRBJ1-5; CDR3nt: TGTGCCAGCAGTGTGGACAGTAATAGCAATCAGCCCCAGCATTTT; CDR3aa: CASSVDSNSNQPQHF
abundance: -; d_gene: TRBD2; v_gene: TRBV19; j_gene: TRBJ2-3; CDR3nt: TGTGCCAGTAGTATCCTAGCGGGGACTACAGATACGCAGTATTTT; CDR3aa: CASSILAGTTDTQYF
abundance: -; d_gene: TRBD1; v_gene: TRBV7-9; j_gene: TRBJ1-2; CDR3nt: TGTGCCAGCAGCCAAGGACAGGCAGAGGGCTATGGCTACACCTTC; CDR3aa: CASSQGQAEGYGYTF
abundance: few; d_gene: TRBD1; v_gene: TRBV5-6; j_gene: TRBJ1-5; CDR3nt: TGTGCCAGCAGCTTGGGGTCAGGGGGGAGCAATCAGCCCCAGCATTTT; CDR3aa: CASSLGSGGSNQPQHF
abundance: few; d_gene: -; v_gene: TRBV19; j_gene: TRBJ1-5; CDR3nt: TGTGCCAGTCCTCTGTGTAGCAATCAGCCCCAGCATTTT; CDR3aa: CASPLCSNQPQHF
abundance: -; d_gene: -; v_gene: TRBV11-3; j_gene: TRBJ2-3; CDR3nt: TGTGCCAGCAGCCCACGACCCGGAGCCACAGATACGCAGTATTTT; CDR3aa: CASSPRPGATDTQYF
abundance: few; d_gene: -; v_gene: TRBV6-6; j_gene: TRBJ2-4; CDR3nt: TGTGCCAGCAGCTTAGAGATAGCCAAAAACATTCAGTACTTC; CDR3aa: CASSLEIAKNIQYF
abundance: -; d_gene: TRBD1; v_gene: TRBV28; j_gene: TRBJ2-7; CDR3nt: TGTGCCAGCAGGGTCGGACAGGGCGCCTACGAGCAGTACTTC; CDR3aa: CASRVGQGAYEQYF
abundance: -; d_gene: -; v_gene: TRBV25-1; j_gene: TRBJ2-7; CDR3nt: TGTGCCAGCAGCGCCCCAGGGGTGGGATACGAGCAGTACTTC; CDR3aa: CASSAPGVGYEQYF
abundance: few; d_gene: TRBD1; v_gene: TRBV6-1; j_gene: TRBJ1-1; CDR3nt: TGTGCCGGATCACAGGGGGCGAGGAGGAACACTGAAGCTTTCTTT; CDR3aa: CAGSQGARRNTEAFF
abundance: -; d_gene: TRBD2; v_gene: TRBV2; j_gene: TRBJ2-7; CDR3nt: TGTGCCAGCAGGGGCTGGGGGCTAGCGGGCTACGAGCAGTACTTC; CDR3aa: CASRGWGLAGYEQYF
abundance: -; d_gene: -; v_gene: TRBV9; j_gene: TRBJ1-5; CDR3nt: TGTGCCAGCAGCGTCGGACACACACGCAATCAGCCCCAGCATTTT; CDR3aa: CASSVGHTRNQPQHF
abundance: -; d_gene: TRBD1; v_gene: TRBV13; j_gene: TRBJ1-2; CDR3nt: TGTGCCAGCAGCTTAAGGGACAGGATCTATGGCTACACCTTC; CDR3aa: CASSLRDRIYGYTF
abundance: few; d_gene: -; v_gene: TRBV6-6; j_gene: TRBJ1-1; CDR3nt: TGTGCCAGCATGGGGGCGCCGGAGGACACTGAAGCTTTCTTT; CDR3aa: CASMGAPEDTEAFF
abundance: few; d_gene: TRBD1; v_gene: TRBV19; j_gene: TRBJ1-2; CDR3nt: TGTGCCAGTACCCGGACAGGACCCTATGGCTACACCTTC; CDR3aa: CASTRTGPYGYTF
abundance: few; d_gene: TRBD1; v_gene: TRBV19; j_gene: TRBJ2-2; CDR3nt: TGTGCCAGTAGTATGGTCAGGGGGATGAACACCGGGGAGCTGTTTTTT; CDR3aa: CASSMVRGMNTGELFF
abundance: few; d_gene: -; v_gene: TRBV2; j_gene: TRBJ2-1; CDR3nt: TGTGCCAGCAGCTTGGACACCCAGGACAATGAGCAGTTCTTC; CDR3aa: CASSLDTQDNEQFF
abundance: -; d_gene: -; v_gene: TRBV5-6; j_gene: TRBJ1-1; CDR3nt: TGTGCCAGCAGAGACAGGACAGAAAGATATTTGAACACTGAAGCTTTCTTT; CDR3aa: CASRDRTERYLNTEAFF